These 2 T cell receptor beta chains were sequenced from one sample in a study of blood T cells in healthy people across ages. The authors ran a second PCR of 7 to 11 cycles using a sample-barcoded 5' primer and a J-beta primer mix. TCRdb analysed the 5' RACE reads with MiXCR anew, one entry per CDR3 protein. This table has more than 800,000 distinct CDR3 sequences, under 35% appearing once. Sequenced input: blood. Receptors were obtained from a woman at least 80 years old in good health.

This clonotype has a count of ten or more. The V call is TRBV7-9, the J call TRBJ2-1; D could derive from TRBD1 or TRBD2 (5 bases each). Between the trimmed V and J ends, which lost 8 bases and 5 bases, there was a span of 16 bases. The CDR3 has 14 residues. Germline CDR1 is SEHNR and CDR2 is FQNEAQ (reference sequence). The CDR3 coding sequence is TGTGCCAGCCTTAACCGGGGCCTAAACAATGAGCAGTTCTTC. Its translation is CASLNRGLNNEQFF.

This clonotype occurred a few times. It may be a read error: a sequence one base away is much more abundant. The chain uses TRBV24-1 and TRBJ2-3; 7 positions match TRBD1. The germline gives CDR1 KGHDR, CDR2 SFDVKD. This CDR3 has 16 amino acids. The CDR3 loop reads CATGDSRQGSLDTQYF. In nucleotides, the CDR3 is TGTGCCACCGGTGATTCCCGACAGGGCTCTTTGGATACGCAGTATTTT.